This TCR beta chain was documented in a study of blood T cell repertoires in COVID-19. Study details: Specimens from acute and convalescent COVID-19 originated in the United States, Italy and Spain. T cells, B-cell-depleted T cells, or PBMCs supplied cDNA or gDNA.

In the original processing: Amplification of reference gene primers provided the estimated nucleated cell counts. Sequencing was performed with immunoSEQ multiplex PCR; in TCRdb, only in-frame clones are kept and a portion is missing. That table supplies the V and J calls and clone size; D and trimming were determined from the DNA. The sample includes approximately 270,000 clones, 89% of them seen just once. Deletions cut 7 bases from V and 8 bases from J, with 17 bases between. CDR1 and CDR2 (germline): SGHAT, FQNNGV. The CDR3 totals 13 residues. This chain links TRBV11-2 with TRBJ1-2; possibly TRBD1 for D (5 bases). The sample was peripheral blood. The receptor was derived from a man aged 50-60 years with acute or convalescent COVID-19. CDR3 DNA: TGTGCCAGCAAGAGAGTACAGGATGACGGCTACACCTTC. Protein sequence: CASKRVQDDGYTF.